The T cell receptor beta chain described here comes from a study of blood T cell repertoires in COVID-19. Profiling relied on immunoSEQ multiplex PCR, and the TCRdb table lists in-frame clones only, not all of them. The data show a few hundred thousand clones, less than 90% seen once. Sequenced: peripheral blood. This TCR came from a man aged 35-49 years with active or convalescent COVID-19.

This CDR3 is CSAGRSRTEAFF. The CDR3 nucleotides are TGCAGCGCGGGGCGGAGTAGGACTGAAGCTTTCTTT. This chain joins TRBV29-1 and TRBJ1-1; D perhaps matches TRBD1 (5 bases). The CDR3 loop spans 12 amino acids. CDR1 and CDR2 from the germline V gene are SQVTM and ANQGSEA. Trimming left V 7 bases short and J 5 bases short, with 14 bases between. The variable domain in full, with the rest retrieved from reference TRBV29-1 and TRBJ1-1, is SAVISQKPSRDICQRGTSLTIQCQVDSQVTMMFWYRQQPGQSLTLIATANQGSEATYESGFVIDKFPISRPNLTFSTLTVSNMSPEDSSIYLCSAGRSRTEAFFGQGTRLTVV.